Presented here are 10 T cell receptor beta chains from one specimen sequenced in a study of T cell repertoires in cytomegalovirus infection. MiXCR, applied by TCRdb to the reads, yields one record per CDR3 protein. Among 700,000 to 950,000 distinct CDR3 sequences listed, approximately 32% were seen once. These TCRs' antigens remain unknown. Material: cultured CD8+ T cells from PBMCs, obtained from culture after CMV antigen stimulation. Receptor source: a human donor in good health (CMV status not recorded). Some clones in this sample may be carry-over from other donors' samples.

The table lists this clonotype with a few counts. Here the CDR3 DNA reads TGTGCCAGCAGTCCCTTTAGGGGGTTATATAGCAATCAGCCCCAGCATTTT. Its protein product is CASSPFRGLYSNQPQHF. The chain has TRBV27 and TRBJ1-5; D perhaps matches TRBD1 (6 bases). CDR1 MNHEY and CDR2 SMNVEV come from the germline V gene (reference sequence). The CDR3 runs 17 residues. V shed 5 bases and J shed 0 bases, with 17 bases lying between them.

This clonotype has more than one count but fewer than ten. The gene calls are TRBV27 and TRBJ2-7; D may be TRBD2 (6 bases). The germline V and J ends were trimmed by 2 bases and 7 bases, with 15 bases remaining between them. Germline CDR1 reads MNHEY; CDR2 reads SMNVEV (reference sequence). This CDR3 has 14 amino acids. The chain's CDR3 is CASSLENSGWEQYF. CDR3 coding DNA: TGTGCCAGCAGTTTAGAAAATAGCGGATGGGAGCAGTACTTC.

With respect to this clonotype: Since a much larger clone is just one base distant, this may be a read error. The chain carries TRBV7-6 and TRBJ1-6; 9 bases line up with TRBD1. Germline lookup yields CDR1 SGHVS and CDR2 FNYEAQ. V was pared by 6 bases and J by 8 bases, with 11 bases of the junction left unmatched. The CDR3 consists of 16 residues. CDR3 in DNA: TGTGCCAGCAGACGTAACCCGAGACAGGGGGATTCACCCCTCCACTTT. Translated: CASRRNPRQGDSPLHF. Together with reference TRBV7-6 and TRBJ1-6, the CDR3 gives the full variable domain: GAGVSQSPRYKVTKRGQDVALRCDPISGHVSLYWYRQALGQGPEFLTYFNYEAQQDKSGLPNDRFSAERPEGSISTLTIQRTEQRDSAMYRCASRRNPRQGDSPLHFGNGTRLTVT.

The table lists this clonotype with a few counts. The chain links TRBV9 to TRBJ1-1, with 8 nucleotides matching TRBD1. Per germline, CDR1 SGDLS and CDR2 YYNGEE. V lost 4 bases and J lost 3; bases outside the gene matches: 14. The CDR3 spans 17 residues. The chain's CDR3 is CASSPFRTGPADTEAFF. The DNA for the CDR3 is TGTGCCAGCAGCCCCTTCCGGACAGGGCCCGCAGACACTGAAGCTTTCTTT.

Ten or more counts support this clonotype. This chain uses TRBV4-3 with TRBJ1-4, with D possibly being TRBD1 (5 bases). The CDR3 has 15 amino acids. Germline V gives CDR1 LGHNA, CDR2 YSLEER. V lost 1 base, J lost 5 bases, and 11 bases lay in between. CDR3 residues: CASSQAPGLNEKLFF. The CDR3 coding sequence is TGCGCCAGCAGCCAAGCCCCAGGGTTAAATGAAAAACTGTTTTTT.

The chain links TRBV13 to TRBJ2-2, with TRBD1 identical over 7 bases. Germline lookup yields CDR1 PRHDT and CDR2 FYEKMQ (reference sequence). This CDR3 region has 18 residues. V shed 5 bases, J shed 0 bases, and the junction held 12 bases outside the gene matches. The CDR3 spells CASSAGDRTIANTGELFF. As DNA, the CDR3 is TGTGCCAGCAGCGCAGGGGACAGAACTATTGCGAACACCGGGGAGCTGTTTTTT.

CDR3 DNA sequence: TGTGCCAGCAGCAATCAGGGGGCAGATACGCAGTATTTT. As protein: CASSNQGADTQYF. The chain employs TRBV7-3 and TRBJ2-3; 7 positions agree with TRBD1. Germline assignment: CDR1 SGHTA and CDR2 FQGTGA. CDR3 length: 13 residues. V gave up 5 bases and J gave up 4 bases; unmatched junction bases: 3.

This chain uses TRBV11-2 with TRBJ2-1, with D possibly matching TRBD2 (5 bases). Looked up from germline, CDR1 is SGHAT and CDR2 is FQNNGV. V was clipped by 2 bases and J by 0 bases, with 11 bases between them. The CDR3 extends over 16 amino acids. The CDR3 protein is CASSLTTGSSYNEQFF. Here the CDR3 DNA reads TGTGCCAGCAGCTTAACAACGGGGAGCTCCTACAATGAGCAGTTCTTC.

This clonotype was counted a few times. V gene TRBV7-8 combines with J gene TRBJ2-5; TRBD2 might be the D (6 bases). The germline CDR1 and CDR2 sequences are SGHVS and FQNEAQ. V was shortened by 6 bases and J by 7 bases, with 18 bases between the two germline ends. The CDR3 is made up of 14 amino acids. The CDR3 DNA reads TGTGCCAGCAGGCCGGAGGGGCCGGTCGGGACCCAGTACTTC. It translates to CASRPEGPVGTQYF.

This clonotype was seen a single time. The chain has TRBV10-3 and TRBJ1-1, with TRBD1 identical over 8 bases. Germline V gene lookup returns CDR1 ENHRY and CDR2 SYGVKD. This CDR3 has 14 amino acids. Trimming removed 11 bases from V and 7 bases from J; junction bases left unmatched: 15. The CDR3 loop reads CAASPDREMIEAFF. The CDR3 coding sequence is TGTGCCGCATCCCCGGACAGGGAGATGATTGAAGCTTTCTTT.